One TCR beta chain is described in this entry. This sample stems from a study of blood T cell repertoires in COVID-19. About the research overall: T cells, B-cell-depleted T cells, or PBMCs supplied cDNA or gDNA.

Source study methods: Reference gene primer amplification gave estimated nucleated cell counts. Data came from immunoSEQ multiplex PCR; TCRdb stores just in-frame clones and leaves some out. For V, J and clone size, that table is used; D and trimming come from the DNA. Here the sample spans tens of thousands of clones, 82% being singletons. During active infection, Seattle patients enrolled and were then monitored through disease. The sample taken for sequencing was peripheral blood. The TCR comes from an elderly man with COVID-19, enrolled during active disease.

CDR3 protein: CASSPLGGRADTQYF. In nucleotides, the CDR3 is TGCGCCAGCAGCCCATTGGGGGGGAGGGCAGATACGCAGTATTTT. The rearrangement joins TRBV4-3 to TRBJ2-3; 7 bases fit TRBD2. The CDR3 has 15 residues. V was pared by 4 bases and J by 4 bases, with 8 bases of the junction left unmatched. CDR1 and CDR2 (germline): LGHNA, YSLEER.